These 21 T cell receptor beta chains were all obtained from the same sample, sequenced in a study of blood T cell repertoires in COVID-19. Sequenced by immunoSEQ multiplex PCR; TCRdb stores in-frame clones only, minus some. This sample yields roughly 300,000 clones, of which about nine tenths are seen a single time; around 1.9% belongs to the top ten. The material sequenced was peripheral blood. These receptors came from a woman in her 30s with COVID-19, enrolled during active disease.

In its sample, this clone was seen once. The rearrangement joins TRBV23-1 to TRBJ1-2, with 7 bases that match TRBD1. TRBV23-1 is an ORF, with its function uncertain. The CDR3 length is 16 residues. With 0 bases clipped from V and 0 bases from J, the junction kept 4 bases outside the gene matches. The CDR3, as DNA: TGCGCCAGCAGTCAATCCCCAGGGGGTCCTAACTATGGCTACACCTTC. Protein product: CASSQSPGGPNYGYTF.

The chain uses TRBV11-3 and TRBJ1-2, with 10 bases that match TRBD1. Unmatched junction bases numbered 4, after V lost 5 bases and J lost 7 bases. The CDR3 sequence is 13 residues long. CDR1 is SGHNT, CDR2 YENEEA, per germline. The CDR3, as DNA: TGTGCCAGCAGCCGTTGGGACAGGGGTGGCTACACCTTC. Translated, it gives CASSRWDRGGYTF. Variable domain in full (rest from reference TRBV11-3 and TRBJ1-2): EAGVVQSPRYKIIEKKQPVAFWCNPISGHNTLYWYLQNLGQGPELLIRYENEEAVDDSQLPKDRFSAERLKGVDSTLKIQPAELGDSAVYLCASSRWDRGGYTFGSGTRLTVV.

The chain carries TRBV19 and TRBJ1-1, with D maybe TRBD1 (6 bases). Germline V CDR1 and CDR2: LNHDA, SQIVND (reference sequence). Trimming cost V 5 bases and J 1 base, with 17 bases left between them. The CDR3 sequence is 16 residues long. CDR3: CASSPFHRVPNTEAFF. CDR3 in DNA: TGTGCCAGTAGTCCCTTTCACAGGGTACCGAACACTGAAGCTTTCTTT.

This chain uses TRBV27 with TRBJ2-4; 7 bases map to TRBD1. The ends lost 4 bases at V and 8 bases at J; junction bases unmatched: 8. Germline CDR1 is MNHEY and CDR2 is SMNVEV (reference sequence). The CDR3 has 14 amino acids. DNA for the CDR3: TGTGCCAGCAGTTCCAGGGGGTCCCAAGACATTCAGTACTTC. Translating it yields CASSSRGSQDIQYF.

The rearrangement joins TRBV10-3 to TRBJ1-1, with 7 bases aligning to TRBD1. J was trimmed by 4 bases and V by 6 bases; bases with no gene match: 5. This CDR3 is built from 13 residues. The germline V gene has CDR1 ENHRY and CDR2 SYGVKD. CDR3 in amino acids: CAIRGPGGTEAFF. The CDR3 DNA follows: TGTGCCATCAGGGGCCCAGGGGGCACTGAAGCTTTCTTT.

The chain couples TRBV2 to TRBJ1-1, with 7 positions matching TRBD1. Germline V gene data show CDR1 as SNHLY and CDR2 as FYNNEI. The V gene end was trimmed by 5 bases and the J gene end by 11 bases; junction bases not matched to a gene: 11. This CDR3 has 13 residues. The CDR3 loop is CASSLTGMDHAFF. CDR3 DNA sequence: TGTGCCAGCAGTCTGACAGGGATGGACCACGCTTTCTTT.

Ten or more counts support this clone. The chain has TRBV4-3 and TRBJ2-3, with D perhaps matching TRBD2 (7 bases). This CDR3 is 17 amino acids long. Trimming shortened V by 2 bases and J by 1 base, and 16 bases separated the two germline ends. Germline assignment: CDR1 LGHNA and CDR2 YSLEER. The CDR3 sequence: CASSQNLGGGGTDTQYF. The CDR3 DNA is TGCGCCAGCAGCCAAAACTTAGGGGGAGGGGGCACAGATACGCAGTATTTT.

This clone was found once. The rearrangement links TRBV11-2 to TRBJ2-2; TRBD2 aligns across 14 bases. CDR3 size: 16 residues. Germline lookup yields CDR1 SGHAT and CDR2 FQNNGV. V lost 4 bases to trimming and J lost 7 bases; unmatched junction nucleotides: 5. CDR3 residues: CASSSGTSGGIGELFF. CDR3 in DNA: TGTGCCAGCAGCTCCGGGACTAGCGGGGGAATCGGGGAGCTGTTTTTT.

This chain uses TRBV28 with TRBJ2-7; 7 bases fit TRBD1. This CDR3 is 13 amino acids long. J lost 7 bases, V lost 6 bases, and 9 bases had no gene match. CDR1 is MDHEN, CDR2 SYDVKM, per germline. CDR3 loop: CASSPAGTAEQYV. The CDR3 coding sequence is TGTGCCAGCAGCCCCGCCGGGACAGCTGAGCAGTACGTC.

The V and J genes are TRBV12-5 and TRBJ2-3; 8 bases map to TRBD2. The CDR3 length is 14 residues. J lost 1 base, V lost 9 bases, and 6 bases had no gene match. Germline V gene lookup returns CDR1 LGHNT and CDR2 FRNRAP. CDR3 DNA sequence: TGTGCTAGGGCCGGGGGGGCTTGCACAGATACGCAGTATTTT. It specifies CARAGGACTDTQYF.

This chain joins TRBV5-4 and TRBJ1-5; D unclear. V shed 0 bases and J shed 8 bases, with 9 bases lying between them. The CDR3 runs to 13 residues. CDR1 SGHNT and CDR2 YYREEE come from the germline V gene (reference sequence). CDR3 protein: CASSLGVSEPQHF. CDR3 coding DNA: TGTGCCAGCAGCTTGGGTGTCTCGGAGCCCCAGCATTTT.

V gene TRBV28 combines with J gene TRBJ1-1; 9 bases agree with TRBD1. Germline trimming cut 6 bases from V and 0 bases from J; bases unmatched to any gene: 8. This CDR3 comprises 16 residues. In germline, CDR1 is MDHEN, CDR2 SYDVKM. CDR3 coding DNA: TGTGCCAGCAGCCCCGGGACAGGGTGGATGAACACTGAAGCTTTCTTT. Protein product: CASSPGTGWMNTEAFF.

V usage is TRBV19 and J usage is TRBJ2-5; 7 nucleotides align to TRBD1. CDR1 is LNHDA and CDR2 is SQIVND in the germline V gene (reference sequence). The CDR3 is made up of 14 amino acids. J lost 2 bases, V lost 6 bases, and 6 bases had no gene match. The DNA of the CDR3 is TGTGCCAGTAGCCCGGGGACAGCGCAAGAGACCCAGTACTTC. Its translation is CASSPGTAQETQYF.

In DNA form, the CDR3 reads TGTGCCAGCAGCTTAGAAGGGGACTACGAGCAGTACTTC. It is translated as CASSLEGDYEQYF. The chain is built from TRBV11-2 and TRBJ2-7, with D perhaps TRBD1 (5 bases). The V gene's germline CDR1 is SGHAT and CDR2 FQNNGV. V gave up 0 bases and J gave up 3 bases, with 6 bases separating them. The CDR3 length is 13 residues.

The CDR3, as DNA: TGCGCCAGCAGCCTAGACAGGGGAGGGGGAAACACCATATATTTT. Residues: CASSLDRGGGNTIYF. The chain couples TRBV4-3 to TRBJ1-3; 8 positions match TRBD1. With 4 bases clipped from V and 4 bases from J, the junction kept 6 bases outside the gene matches. Germline CDR1 is LGHNA and CDR2 is YSLEER. The CDR3 length is 15 residues.

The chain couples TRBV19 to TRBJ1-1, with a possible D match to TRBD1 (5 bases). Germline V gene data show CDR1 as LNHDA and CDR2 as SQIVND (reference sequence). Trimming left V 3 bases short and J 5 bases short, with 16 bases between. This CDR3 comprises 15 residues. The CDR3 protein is CASSMGLRGGTEAFF. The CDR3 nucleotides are TGTGCCAGTAGTATGGGGCTTCGGGGAGGAACTGAAGCTTTCTTT.

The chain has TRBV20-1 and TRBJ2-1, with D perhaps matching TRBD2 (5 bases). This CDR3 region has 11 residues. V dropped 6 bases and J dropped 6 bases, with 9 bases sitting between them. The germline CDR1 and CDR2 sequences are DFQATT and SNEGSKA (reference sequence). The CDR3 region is CSAGILNEQFF. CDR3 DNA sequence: TGCAGTGCCGGGATCCTCAATGAGCAGTTCTTC.

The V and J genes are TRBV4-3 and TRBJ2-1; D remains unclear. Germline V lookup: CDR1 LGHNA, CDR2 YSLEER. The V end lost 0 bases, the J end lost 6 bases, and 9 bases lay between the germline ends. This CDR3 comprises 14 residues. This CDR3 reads CASSQEPLTNEQFF. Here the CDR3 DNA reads TGCGCCAGCAGCCAAGAACCCCTAACCAATGAGCAGTTCTTC.

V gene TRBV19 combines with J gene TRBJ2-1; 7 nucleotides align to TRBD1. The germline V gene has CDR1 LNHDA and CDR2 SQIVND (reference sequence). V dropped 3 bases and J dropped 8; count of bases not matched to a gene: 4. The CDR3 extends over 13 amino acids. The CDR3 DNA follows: TGTGCCAGTAGTATTACAGGGGTCCATGAGCAGTTCTTC. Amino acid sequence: CASSITGVHEQFF.

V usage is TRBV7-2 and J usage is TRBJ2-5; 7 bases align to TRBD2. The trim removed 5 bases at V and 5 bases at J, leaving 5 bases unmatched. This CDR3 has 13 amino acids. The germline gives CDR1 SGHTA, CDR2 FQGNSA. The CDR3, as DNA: TGTGCCAGCAGCCAGGGCGGGAGTGAGACCCAGTACTTC. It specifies CASSQGGSETQYF.

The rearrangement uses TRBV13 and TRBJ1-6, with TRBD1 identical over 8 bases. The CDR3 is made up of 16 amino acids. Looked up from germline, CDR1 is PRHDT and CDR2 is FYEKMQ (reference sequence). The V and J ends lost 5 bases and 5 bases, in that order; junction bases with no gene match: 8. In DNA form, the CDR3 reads TGTGCCAGCAGCCCCCGGACAGGGACAAATAATTCACCCCTCCACTTT. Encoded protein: CASSPRTGTNNSPLHF.